This TCR beta chain was recovered during a study of T cells in Graves' hyperthyroidism and ophthalmopathy. This clonotype appeared many times. No antigen is known for it. Authors of the study amplified TCR beta CDR3 regions from RNA transcripts. The HTBI primer set served for first-round RT-PCR of the TCR CDR3. TCRdb re-analysed the multiplex PCR reads in MiXCR, keeping a single row per CDR3 protein. The sample has approximately 700,000 distinct CDR3 sequences; less than 45% are singletons. Germline assignment: CDR1 SEHNR and CDR2 FQNEAQ (reference sequence). Trimming removed 2 bases at V and 7 bases at J, with 9 bases between. The CDR3 is 14 amino acids. Study-level points and caveats: In validation, the model predicted ophthalmopathy. These predictions came a median around 5.9 months before onset.

This receptor was taken from an adult man with Graves' disease, either hyperthyroidism or ophthalmopathy (not recorded which). Material for sequencing was peripheral blood or thyroid tissue (not recorded which). This chain uses TRBV7-9 with TRBJ1-6, with D perhaps matching TRBD1 (5 bases). CDR3 residues: CASSLQGENSPLHF. The CDR3 DNA reads as TGTGCCAGCAGCTTACAGGGCGAGAATTCACCCCTCCACTTT.